The 18 T cell receptor beta chains below come from one sample, sequenced in a study of T-cell memory formation after mild COVID-19. MiXCR, applied by TCRdb to the 5' RACE reads, yields one record per CDR3 protein. The table has roughly 600,000 distinct CDR3 sequences, more than 15% seen once. Sequencing was carried out using PBMCs or a T cell subset sorted from them (not recorded which). Receptor source: an adult woman who had mild COVID-19 (a few samples of this study predate the infection). Cell type and time point are not known.

This clonotype was counted between two and nine times. This rearrangement joins TRBV7-9 to TRBJ2-3, with a tentative D call TRBD2 (6 bases). The CDR3 runs 16 residues. Germline V gives CDR1 SEHNR, CDR2 FQNEAQ (reference sequence). Trimming took 1 base from V and 2 from J, leaving 13 bases between them. CDR3 in DNA: TGTGCCAGCAGCTTAGGGATAGCGGAGGTCACAGATACGCAGTATTTT. Its protein is CASSLGIAEVTDTQYF.

The chain joins TRBV6-5 to TRBJ1-2, with TRBD1 identical over 7 bases. CDR3 length: 13 residues. CDR1 and CDR2 (germline): MNHEY, SVGAGI. V was clipped by 6 bases and J by 8 bases; unmatched bases: 9. CDR3 in DNA: TGTGCCAGCAGAACCCAAGGGGGCGACGGCTACACCTTC. Translating gives CASRTQGGDGYTF.

This clonotype appeared many times. The CDR3 DNA reads as TGCAGCGTTGGAGGGGGAAATGGGGAGCAGTTCTTC. Translating gives CSVGGGNGEQFF. The rearrangement uses TRBV29-1 and TRBJ2-1; tentative D call: TRBD1 (6 bases). V was cut by 4 bases and J by 10 bases, with 14 bases left in between. Germline V CDR1 and CDR2: SQVTM, ANQGSEA. The CDR3 sequence is 12 residues long.

At least ten counts were recorded for this clonotype. The J gene is TRBJ1-1, the V gene TRBV12-3 or TRBV12-4; TRBD1 matches at 7 bases. The V and J ends lost 5 bases and 5 bases, in that order; junction bases with no gene match: 5. CDR3 length: 13 residues. The CDR3 nucleotides read TGTGCCAGCAGTAAGGACAGGAGGACTGAAGCTTTCTTT. Translation gives CASSKDRRTEAFF.

This clonotype was detected only a few times. V usage is TRBV7-9 and J usage is TRBJ1-3, with D unresolved. V lost 3 bases and J lost 7, with 19 bases in between. CDR1 and CDR2 (germline): SEHNR, FQNEAQ (reference sequence). The CDR3 sequence is 16 residues long. In nucleotides, the CDR3 is TGTGCCAGCAGCTTCTCGGGCCGGCCTAAGAGCAACACCATATATTTT. It specifies CASSFSGRPKSNTIYF.

Ten or more counts support this clonotype. The chain carries TRBV3-1 and TRBJ2-3; D unclear. The CDR3 is 13 residues long. The V gene's germline CDR1 is LGHDT and CDR2 YNNKEL (reference sequence). Trimming left V 4 bases short and J 2 bases short, with 7 bases between. CDR3 sequence: CASSPHPTDTQYF. The CDR3 coding sequence is TGTGCCAGCAGCCCCCACCCCACAGATACGCAGTATTTT.

This clonotype turned up a few times. The CDR3 region has the DNA TGTGCCTGGAGTTACTCGGGACAAACGAGAAACACCATATATTTT. Its translation is CAWSYSGQTRNTIYF. The rearrangement joins TRBV30 to TRBJ1-3; D possibly corresponds to TRBD1 (6 bases). V was trimmed by 2 bases and J by 5 bases, leaving 16 bases between them. Germline CDR1 and CDR2: GTSNPN and SVGIG (reference sequence). CDR3 size: 15 residues. Full variable domain (missing parts from reference TRBV30 and TRBJ1-3): SQTIHQWPATLVQPVGSPLSLECTVEGTSNPNLYWYRQAAGRGLQLLFYSVGIGQISSEVPQNLSASRPQDRQFILSSKKLLLSDSGFYLCAWSYSGQTRNTIYFGEGSWLTVV.

This clonotype was seen a few times. The chain combines TRBV24-1 with TRBJ1-2, with 7 bases lining up with TRBD1. The CDR3 has 17 residues. Germline trimming cut 4 bases from V and 6 bases from J; bases unmatched to any gene: 16. Germline-derived CDR1 and CDR2 are KGHDR and SFDVKD. The CDR3 nucleotides read TGTGCCACCAGTGACCCAATAGGGTCCGGGACAGAGGATGGCTACACCTTC. Encoded protein: CATSDPIGSGTEDGYTF.

The sample holds many counts of this clonotype. This chain uses TRBV4-3 with TRBJ2-3; 11 nucleotides align to TRBD2. The CDR3 sequence is 16 residues long. Germline V gives CDR1 LGHNA, CDR2 YSLEER. The J segment lost 1 base and the V segment lost 0 bases, leaving 0 bases of the junction unmatched. This CDR3 is CASSQELAGGTDTQYF. CDR3 nucleotide sequence: TGCGCCAGCAGCCAAGAACTAGCGGGAGGCACAGATACGCAGTATTTT.

The V gene is TRBV12-3 or TRBV12-4, the J gene TRBJ2-2, with D hard to call. CDR3 length: 14 amino acids. The V end lost 3 bases, the J end lost 7 bases, and 12 bases lay between the germline ends. DNA of the CDR3: TGTGCCAGCAGTTTTGTTTCTGGGGACGGGGAGCTGTTTTTT. This codes for CASSFVSGDGELFF.

This clonotype was seen only a few times. The chain has TRBV5-1 and TRBJ2-1; TRBD1 agrees at 9 bases. V shed 5 bases and J 5 bases; nucleotides not matched to a gene: 5. The CDR3 runs to 14 residues. The V gene's germline CDR1 is SGHRS and CDR2 YFSETQ. The CDR3 sequence: CASRAGQGNNEQFF. CDR3 in DNA: TGCGCCAGCAGAGCGGGACAGGGTAACAATGAGCAGTTCTTC. Using reference TRBV5-1 and TRBJ2-1 for the parts outside the CDR3, the full variable domain is KAGVTQTPRYLIKTRGQQVTLSCSPISGHRSVSWYQQTPGQGLQFLFEYFSETQRNKGNFPGRFSGRQFSNSRSEMNVSTLELGDSALYLCASRAGQGNNEQFFGPGTRLTVL.

This clonotype has only a few counts. The chain couples TRBV21-1 to TRBJ2-7. TRBV21-1 is described as a pseudogene. CDR3 length: 18 residues. The CDR3 sequence: CASSKEYSGLELSYEQYF. The CDR3 bases are TGTGCCAGCAGCAAAGAATACTCGGGGTTAGAGCTATCCTACGAGCAGTACTTC.

V gene TRBV7-8 combines with J gene TRBJ2-5; TRBD2 is a possible D gene (5 bases). CDR1 is SGHVS, CDR2 FQNEAQ, per germline. The CDR3 is 16 amino acids. V lost 7 bases, J lost 0 bases, and 18 bases lay in between. CDR3 coding DNA: TGTGCCAGCACCCGAAGCAGACTAACGTACCAAGAGACCCAGTACTTC. Translated: CASTRSRLTYQETQYF.

The chain uses TRBV30 and TRBJ2-2; D is unresolved. The germline CDR1 and CDR2 sequences are GTSNPN and SVGIG (reference sequence). CDR3 length: 14 amino acids. With 4 bases removed from V and 6 bases from J, the gap between germline ends came to 15 bases. CDR3 nucleotide sequence: TGTGCCTGGAAACAGCTTAACGACGCCGGGGAGCTGTTTTTT. Its protein product is CAWKQLNDAGELFF.

The gene calls are TRBV5-1 and TRBJ2-5; D gene uncertain. This CDR3 comprises 12 residues. In germline, CDR1 is SGHRS, CDR2 YFSETQ. V was clipped by 4 bases and J by 13 bases, with 17 bases between them. The CDR3 DNA reads as TGCGCCAGCAGCCCGGACGGTAGTATGAGGTACTTC. Protein: CASSPDGSMRYF.

The genes are TRBV20-1 and TRBJ1-1; D is ambiguous. The CDR3 has 15 residues. Germline CDR1 is DFQATT and CDR2 is SNEGSKA (reference sequence). Trimming removed 0 bases at V and 0 bases at J, with 11 bases between. CDR3: CSARDRRLMNTEAFF. Here the CDR3 DNA reads TGCAGTGCTAGAGATCGCAGGCTCATGAACACTGAAGCTTTCTTT.

This clonotype was recorded at least ten times. The chain joins TRBV11-1 to TRBJ1-6, with 9 positions matching TRBD1. J gave up 7 bases and V 5 bases, and 6 bases lay outside the gene matches. The CDR3 covers 15 residues. CDR1 and CDR2 (germline): SGHAT, FQDESV (reference sequence). CDR3 in DNA: TGTGCCAGCAGCCCAGGACAGGGGACAAATTCACCCCTCCACTTT. Its translation: CASSPGQGTNSPLHF.

This rearrangement joins TRBV4-1 to TRBJ2-5; possible D gene TRBD2, 6 bases. Trimming stripped 6 bases from V and 2 bases from J, with 13 bases between. Germline CDR1 MGHRA, CDR2 YSYEKL. The CDR3 is 14 residues long. Here the CDR3 DNA reads TGCGCCAGCAGGGAGGGTCCGAGACAAGAGACCCAGTACTTC. It encodes CASREGPRQETQYF.